This TCR beta chain originates from a study of shared clonotypes between healthy human individuals. The study, taken as a whole, reports: It was the non-shared clonotypes that had lower generation probabilities than clonotypes shared by all four donors. What rarefaction showed was incomplete sorted-subset sequencing despite large depth. Sequencing depth was predicted to influence how clonotypes are shared among donors.

Repertoires were generated with immunoSEQ multiplex PCR, while TCRdb's copy carries only in-frame clones and drops some. The sample consists of a few hundred thousand clones, roughly 70% of them appearing once. This clone was observed a few times. Its target is not known. This clonotype originated in a young man in good health. Sequenced input: memory CD4+ T cells sorted from blood. Described subset: CD45RA-negative fraction.

CDR3: CASSLVGAETQYF. DNA for the CDR3: TGTGCCAGCAGCTTAGTGGGGGCAGAGACCCAGTACTTC. The chain is built from TRBV7-2 and TRBJ2-5, with D possibly matching TRBD1 (6 bases). The CDR3 sequence is 13 residues long. Trimming shortened V by 1 base and J by 4 bases, and 7 bases separated the two germline ends. Germline CDR1 is SGHTA and CDR2 is FQGNSA. Complete variable domain (other parts from reference TRBV7-2 and TRBJ2-5): GAGVSQSPSNKVTEKGKDVELRCDPISGHTALYWYRQSLGQGLEFLIYFQGNSAPDKSGLPSDRFSAERTGGSVSTLTIQRTQQEDSAVYLCASSLVGAETQYFGPGTRLLVL.